The T cell receptor (beta chain) under discussion was sequenced for a study of cytomegalovirus exposure and HLA in healthy donors. Overall study findings and caveats: Analyses of presence/absence relied on an assumption of roughly uniform sequencing depth across donors. In vitro, three CMV-associated chains proved specific for CMV antigens. Associated with cytomegalovirus, according to the listing, were around 160 TCR beta chains. Highly shared variants forming one cluster were likely a sequencing artifact.

Regarding this clone: The antigen is unknown. At one end, the junction sequence differs from germline, possibly due to a read error.

Use of 60 Vbeta and 13 Jbeta primers characterized the PCR. Here immunoSEQ multiplex PCR was the method, and the copy in TCRdb shows in-frame clones only, minus some. This repertoire shows just over 85,000 clones, more than 70% found once; its top ten account for about 3%. The TCR originated in a man aged 35 to 55 in good health and CMV-seronegative. Sequencing input: PBMCs.

The CDR3 sequence is CASSQGSRSLTWGYTF. The DNA for the CDR3 is TGCGCCAGCAGTCAAGGGTCTAGAAGCCTCACCTGGGGCTACACCTTC. This chain joins TRBV4-3 and TRBJ1-2; D is ambiguous. The CDR3 covers 16 residues. The germline CDR1 and CDR2 sequences are LGHNA and YSLEER.